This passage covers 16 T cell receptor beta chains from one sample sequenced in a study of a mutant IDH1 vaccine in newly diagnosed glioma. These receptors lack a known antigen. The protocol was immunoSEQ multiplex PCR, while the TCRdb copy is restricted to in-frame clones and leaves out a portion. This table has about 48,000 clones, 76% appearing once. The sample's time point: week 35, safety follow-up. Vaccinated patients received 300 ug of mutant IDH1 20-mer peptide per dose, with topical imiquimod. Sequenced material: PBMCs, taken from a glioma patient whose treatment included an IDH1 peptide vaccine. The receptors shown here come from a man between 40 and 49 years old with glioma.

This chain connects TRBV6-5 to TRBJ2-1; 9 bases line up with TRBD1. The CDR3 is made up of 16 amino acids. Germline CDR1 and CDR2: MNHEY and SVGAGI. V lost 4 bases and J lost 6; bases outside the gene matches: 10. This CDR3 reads CASSSLPGQGRNEQFF. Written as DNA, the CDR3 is TGTGCCAGCAGTTCCTTGCCGGGACAGGGACGCAATGAGCAGTTCTTC.

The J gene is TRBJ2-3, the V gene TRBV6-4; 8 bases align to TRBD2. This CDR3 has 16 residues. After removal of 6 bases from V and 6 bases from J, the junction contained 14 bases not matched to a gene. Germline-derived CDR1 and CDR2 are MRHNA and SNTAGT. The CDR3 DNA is TGTGCCAGCAGCGAGGGACTAGGGGGGGGCATGGATACGCAGTATTTT. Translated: CASSEGLGGGMDTQYF.

The CDR3 region is CASSQDRADEKLFF. The CDR3 region has the DNA TGCGCCAGCAGCCAGGACAGGGCGGATGAAAAACTGTTTTTT. The V call is TRBV4-1, the J call TRBJ1-4; 8 bases fit TRBD1. V trimming: 3 bases; J trimming: 6 bases; junction bases outside the gene matches: 3. The CDR3 has 14 residues. Looked up from germline, CDR1 is MGHRA and CDR2 is YSYEKL.

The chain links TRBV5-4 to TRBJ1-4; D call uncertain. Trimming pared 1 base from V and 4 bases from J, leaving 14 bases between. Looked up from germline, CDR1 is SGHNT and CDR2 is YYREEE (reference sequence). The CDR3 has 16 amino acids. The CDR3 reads CASSLWVVRRNEKLFF. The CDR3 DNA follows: TGTGCCAGCAGCTTGTGGGTCGTCAGACGTAATGAAAAACTGTTTTTT.

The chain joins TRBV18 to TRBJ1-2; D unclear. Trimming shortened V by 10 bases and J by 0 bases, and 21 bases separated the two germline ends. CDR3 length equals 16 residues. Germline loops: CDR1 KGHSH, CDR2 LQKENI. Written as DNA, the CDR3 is TGTGCCAAGCTCGTTTTGACGGAGACATCTAACTATGGCTACACCTTC. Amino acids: CAKLVLTETSNYGYTF. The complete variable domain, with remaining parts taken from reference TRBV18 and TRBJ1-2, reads NAGVMQNPRHLVRRRGQEARLRCSPMKGHSHVYWYRQLPEEGLKFMVYLQKENIIDESGMPKERFSAEFPKEGPSILRIQQVVRGDSAAYFCAKLVLTETSNYGYTFGSGTRLTVV.

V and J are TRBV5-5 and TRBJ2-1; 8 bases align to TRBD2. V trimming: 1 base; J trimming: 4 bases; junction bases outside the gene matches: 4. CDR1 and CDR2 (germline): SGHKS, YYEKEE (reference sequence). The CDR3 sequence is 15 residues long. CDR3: CASSLWSSGYNEQFF. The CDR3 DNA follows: TGTGCCAGCAGCTTGTGGTCTAGCGGGTACAATGAGCAGTTCTTC.

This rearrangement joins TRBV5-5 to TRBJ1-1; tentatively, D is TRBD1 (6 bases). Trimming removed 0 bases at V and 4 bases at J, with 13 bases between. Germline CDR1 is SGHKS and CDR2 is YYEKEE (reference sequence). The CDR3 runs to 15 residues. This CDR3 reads CASSLGRGWSTEAFF. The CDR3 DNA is TGTGCCAGCAGCTTGGGCAGGGGTTGGAGCACTGAAGCTTTCTTT.

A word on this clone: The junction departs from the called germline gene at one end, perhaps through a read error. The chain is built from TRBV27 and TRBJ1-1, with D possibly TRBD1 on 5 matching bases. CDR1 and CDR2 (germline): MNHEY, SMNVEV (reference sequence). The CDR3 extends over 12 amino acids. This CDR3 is CASSTTGGGHIF. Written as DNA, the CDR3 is TGTGCCAGCAGTACAACAGGAGGCGGGCACATCTTT.

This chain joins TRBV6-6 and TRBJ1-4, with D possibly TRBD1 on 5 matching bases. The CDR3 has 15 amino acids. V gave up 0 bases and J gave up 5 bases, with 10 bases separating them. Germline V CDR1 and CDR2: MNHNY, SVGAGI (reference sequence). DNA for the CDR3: TGTGCCAGCAGTTACTCGAATAGGGGCAATGAAAAACTGTTTTTT. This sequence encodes CASSYSNRGNEKLFF.

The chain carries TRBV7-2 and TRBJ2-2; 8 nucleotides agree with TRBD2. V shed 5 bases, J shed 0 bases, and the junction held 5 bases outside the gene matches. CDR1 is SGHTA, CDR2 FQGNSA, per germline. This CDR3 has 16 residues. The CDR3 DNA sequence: TGTGCCAGCAGCCTGGCTAGCGGGCCGAACACCGGGGAGCTGTTTTTT. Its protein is CASSLASGPNTGELFF. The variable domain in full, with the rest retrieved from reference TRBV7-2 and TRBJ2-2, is GAGVSQSPSNKVTEKGKDVELRCDPISGHTALYWYRQSLGQGLEFLIYFQGNSAPDKSGLPSDRFSAERTGGSVSTLTIQRTQQEDSAVYLCASSLASGPNTGELFFGEGSRLTVL.

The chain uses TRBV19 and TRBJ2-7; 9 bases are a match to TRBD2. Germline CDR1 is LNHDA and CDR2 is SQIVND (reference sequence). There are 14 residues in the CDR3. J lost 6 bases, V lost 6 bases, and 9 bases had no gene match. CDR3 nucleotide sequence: TGTGCCAGTAGCAAGGGACTAGCAAGGCTCGAGCAGTACTTC. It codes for CASSKGLARLEQYF.

The CDR3 DNA is TGTGCCAGCTCACGGGCAGCAACTAATGAAAAACTGTTTTTT. Residues: CASSRAATNEKLFF. The chain recombines TRBV18 with TRBJ1-4; D remains unclear. CDR1 is KGHSH, CDR2 LQKENI, per germline. V gave up 4 bases and J gave up 0 bases, with 6 bases separating them. This CDR3 is built from 14 residues.

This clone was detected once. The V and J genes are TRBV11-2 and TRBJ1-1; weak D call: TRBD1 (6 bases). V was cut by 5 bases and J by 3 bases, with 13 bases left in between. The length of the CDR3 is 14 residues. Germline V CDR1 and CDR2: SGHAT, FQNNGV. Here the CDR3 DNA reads TGTGCCAGCAGCATTTCAGGGGCGGACACTGAAGCTTTCTTT. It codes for CASSISGADTEAFF.

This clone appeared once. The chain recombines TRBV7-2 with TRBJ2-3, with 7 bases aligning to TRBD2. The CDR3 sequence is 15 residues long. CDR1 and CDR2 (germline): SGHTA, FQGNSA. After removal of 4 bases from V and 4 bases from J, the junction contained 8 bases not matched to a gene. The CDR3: CASSSGGSVADTQYF. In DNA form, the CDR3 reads TGTGCCAGCAGCTCCGGGGGGTCGGTTGCAGATACGCAGTATTTT. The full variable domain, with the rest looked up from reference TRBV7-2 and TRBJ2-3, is GAGVSQSPSNKVTEKGKDVELRCDPISGHTALYWYRQSLGQGLEFLIYFQGNSAPDKSGLPSDRFSAERTGGSVSTLTIQRTQQEDSAVYLCASSSGGSVADTQYFGPGTRLTVL.

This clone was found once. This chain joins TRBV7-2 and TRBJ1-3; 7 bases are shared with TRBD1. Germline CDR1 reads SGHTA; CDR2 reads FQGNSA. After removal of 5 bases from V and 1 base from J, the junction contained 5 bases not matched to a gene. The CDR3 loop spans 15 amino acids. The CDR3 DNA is TGTGCCAGCAGCACTCACAGGGGATCTGGAAACACCATATATTTT. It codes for CASSTHRGSGNTIYF.

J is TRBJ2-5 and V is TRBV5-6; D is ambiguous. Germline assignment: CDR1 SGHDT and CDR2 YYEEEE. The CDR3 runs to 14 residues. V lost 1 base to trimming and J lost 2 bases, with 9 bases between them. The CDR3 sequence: CASSLRVGQETQYF. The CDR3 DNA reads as TGTGCCAGCAGCTTGAGGGTCGGGCAAGAGACCCAGTACTTC.